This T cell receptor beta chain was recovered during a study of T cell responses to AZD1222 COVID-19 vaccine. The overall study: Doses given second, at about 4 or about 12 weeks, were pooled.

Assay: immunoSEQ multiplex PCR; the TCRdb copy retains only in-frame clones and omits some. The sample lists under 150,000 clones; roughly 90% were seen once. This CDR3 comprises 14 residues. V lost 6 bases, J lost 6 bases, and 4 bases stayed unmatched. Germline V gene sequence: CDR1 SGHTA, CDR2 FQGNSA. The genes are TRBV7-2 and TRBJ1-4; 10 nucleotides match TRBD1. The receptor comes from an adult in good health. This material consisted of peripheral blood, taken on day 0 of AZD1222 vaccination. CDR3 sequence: CASSPGTGDEKLFF. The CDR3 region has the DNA TGTGCCAGCAGTCCTGGGACAGGGGATGAAAAACTGTTTTTT.